This T cell receptor beta chain derives from a study of cytotoxic CD8 clonotypes in ibrutinib-treated CLL. Study-level results: Baseline clonality exceeded age-matched healthy donors and tracked circulating CD8+ T-cell counts.

Sequencing used immunoSEQ multiplex PCR; TCRdb keeps in-frame clones, though not all of them. Of under 150,000 clones detected, around four fifths appear once; the ten largest clones hold less than 4%. J was trimmed by 0 bases and V by 3 bases; bases with no gene match: 10. This CDR3 spans 20 amino acids. Germline lookup yields CDR1 SGDLS and CDR2 YYNGEE. TCR beta library input comprised around 2 micrograms of genomic DNA from cryopreserved PBMCs. The table lists this clone with a count of one. Its antigen is unidentified. The V and J genes are TRBV9 and TRBJ2-1; 15 bases map to TRBD2. The source of this sequence is a human donor with chronic lymphocytic leukemia. The starting material was PBMCs, obtained after 24 months of ibrutinib treatment. The CDR3 region has the DNA TGTGCCAGCAGCGCGGGACTAGCGGGGGGTAGGGACACCTCCTACAATGAGCAGTTCTTC. Translated: CASSAGLAGGRDTSYNEQFF.